This TCR beta chain derives from a study of cytomegalovirus exposure and HLA in healthy donors. Study-level points and caveats: It has been reported that TCR beta sequences accurately predicted the HLA-A and HLA-B alleles of most subjects. Using the classifier, cytomegalovirus status was reportedly diagnosed with high specificity and sensitivity. Researchers reported that a few CMV-associated chains were confirmed in vitro as CMV antigen-specific.

This clone has a handful of counts. Its antigen is unidentified. The primer mix had 60 Vbeta and 13 Jbeta primers. Profiling relied on immunoSEQ multiplex PCR, and the TCRdb table lists in-frame clones only, not all of them. The table lists 150,000 to 200,000 clones, approximately 84% of them singletons. With V trimmed by 2 bases and J by 4 bases, 10 bases remained unmatched. The CDR3 runs to 17 residues. CDR1 is MNHNS and CDR2 is SASEGT in the germline V gene. The source is a female donor in good health and CMV-seronegative. Sequenced input: PBMCs. This chain uses TRBV6-1 with TRBJ2-3; 9 nucleotides align to TRBD2. Here the CDR3 reads CASSELKGRGGSDTQYF. CDR3 DNA sequence: TGTGCCAGCAGTGAACTGAAGGGGCGGGGGGGATCAGATACGCAGTATTTT.